The sequence of this T cell receptor (beta chain) was determined in a study of shared clonotypes between healthy human individuals. With 7 bases clipped from V and 0 bases from J, the junction kept 15 bases outside the gene matches. Germline V lookup: CDR1 SNHLY, CDR2 FYNNEI. This CDR3 comprises 17 residues. Terminally differentiated effector memory CD45RA+ cells were excluded from the naive CD8 cells, which were CD45RO-negative and positively selected for CCR7. Produced via immunoSEQ multiplex PCR; TCRdb's table is partial and in-frame only. The profile shows roughly 810,000 clones, about 96% of them singletons.

Source material: naive CD8+ T cells sorted from blood. The chain links TRBV2 to TRBJ2-7; TRBD1 agrees at 7 bases. The sequence derives from a man aged 25 to 40 in good health. CDR3 residues: CASTSQIPGQSSYEQYF. The CDR3 DNA reads as TGTGCCAGCACCTCCCAGATTCCGGGACAGAGCTCCTACGAGCAGTACTTC.